These 22 T cell receptor beta chains were sequenced from one sample in a study of shared clonotypes between healthy human individuals. Sequencing used immunoSEQ multiplex PCR; TCRdb keeps in-frame clones, though not all of them. The table has approximately 2.5 million clones, 85% to 95% seen once; the top ten hold roughly 0.15%. Sequenced material: naive CD4+ T cells sorted from blood. The subset here: CD45RA+ positively selected. These receptors originate from a man aged 18 to 29 in good health.

V usage is TRBV6-1 and J usage is TRBJ1-1, with 10 bases that match TRBD1. There are 14 residues in the CDR3. J gave up 4 bases and V 6 bases, and 5 bases lay outside the gene matches. Germline V lookup: CDR1 MNHNS, CDR2 SASEGT. The CDR3 spells CASSAGQGVTEAFF. The CDR3 DNA is TGTGCCAGCAGCGCCGGACAGGGGGTCACTGAAGCTTTCTTT.

The chain couples TRBV19 to TRBJ2-3; D gene ambiguous. Germline assignment: CDR1 LNHDA and CDR2 SQIVND (reference sequence). CDR3 length: 15 residues. Trimming cost V 7 bases and J 0 bases, with 14 bases left between them. CDR3 region: CASTAQDRSTDTQYF. The DNA for the CDR3 is TGTGCCAGTACCGCTCAGGACCGCAGCACAGATACGCAGTATTTT.

V usage is TRBV18 and J usage is TRBJ1-5, with a possible D match to TRBD1 (5 bases). CDR1 and CDR2 (germline): KGHSH, LQKENI. V lost 4 bases, J lost 7 bases, and 14 bases lay in between. The CDR3 is 14 amino acids. The CDR3 here is CASSRGREGQPQHF. The CDR3 nucleotides read TGTGCCAGCTCACGGGGCAGGGAAGGCCAGCCCCAGCATTTT.

V gene TRBV5-1 combines with J gene TRBJ1-1; D uncertain. The CDR3 consists of 14 residues. The V end was cut by 3 bases, the J end by 2 bases, with 11 bases between. Germline V gene data show CDR1 as SGHRS and CDR2 as YFSETQ. CDR3: CASSSIPGNTEAFF. CDR3 nucleotides: TGCGCCAGCAGCTCCATCCCGGGCAACACTGAAGCTTTCTTT.

The chain employs TRBV7-2 and TRBJ1-5; maybe TRBD1 (6 bases). Trimming took 5 bases from V and 0 from J, leaving 14 bases between them. The CDR3 consists of 16 residues. Germline CDR1 and CDR2: SGHTA and FQGNSA. Here the CDR3 reads CASSPVVQGSNQPQHF. DNA for the CDR3: TGTGCCAGCAGCCCCGTTGTACAGGGTAGCAATCAGCCCCAGCATTTT. The whole variable domain, remainder taken from reference TRBV7-2 and TRBJ1-5, is GAGVSQSPSNKVTEKGKDVELRCDPISGHTALYWYRQSLGQGLEFLIYFQGNSAPDKSGLPSDRFSAERTGGSVSTLTIQRTQQEDSAVYLCASSPVVQGSNQPQHFGDGTRLSIL.

The chain links TRBV5-4 to TRBJ2-6; D call uncertain. Germline CDR1 reads SGHNT; CDR2 reads YYREEE (reference sequence). V lost 7 bases to trimming and J lost 0 bases, with 11 bases between them. This CDR3 spans 15 amino acids. CDR3 coding DNA: TGTGCCAGCCGGCAATCGAGCTCTGGGGCCAACGTCCTGACTTTC. It encodes CASRQSSSGANVLTF. Combining the CDR3 with reference TRBV5-4 and TRBJ2-6 gives the whole variable domain ETGVTQSPTHLIKTRGQQVTLRCSSQSGHNTVSWYQQALGQGPQFIFQYYREEENGRGNFPPRFSGLQFPNYSSELNVNALELDDSALYLCASRQSSSGANVLTFGAGSRLTVL.

The CDR3 DNA is TGTGCCAGCAGCCCAGACGCATACGAGCAGTACTTC. Residues: CASSPDAYEQYF. The genes are TRBV9 and TRBJ2-7, with D unresolved. From germline, CDR1 is SGDLS and CDR2 YYNGEE. Trimming left V 4 bases short and J 4 bases short, with 9 bases between. This CDR3 is built from 12 residues.

This chain links TRBV6-4 with TRBJ2-3, with D possibly being TRBD1 or TRBD2 (5 bases each). The germline CDR1 and CDR2 sequences are MRHNA and SNTAGT. Trimming removed 0 bases from V and 1 base from J, with 14 bases in between. The CDR3 consists of 17 residues. The CDR3 bases are TGTGCCAGCAGTGACTCGTATTCGAGGGGTGGCACAGATACGCAGTATTTT. Encoded protein: CASSDSYSRGGTDTQYF.

Here the CDR3 DNA reads TGTGCCAGCAGCTGGGGGGACAGGGTTGAAGAGACCCAGTACTTC. Translation gives CASSWGDRVEETQYF. The V call is TRBV7-9, the J call TRBJ2-5; 9 bases are shared with TRBD1. Trimming at V came to 4 bases and at J to 3 bases, leaving 6 bases not matched to a gene. Looked up from germline, CDR1 is SEHNR and CDR2 is FQNEAQ (reference sequence). The CDR3 is 15 amino acids.

Details on this clone: The sample has other DNA sequences that encode this CDR3 too. The chain is built from TRBV19 and TRBJ1-1; D gene uncertain. Trimming shortened V by 4 bases and J by 1 base, and 7 bases separated the two germline ends. Germline V lookup: CDR1 LNHDA, CDR2 SQIVND (reference sequence). The CDR3 extends over 13 amino acids. CDR3 nucleotide sequence: TGTGCCAGTAGTACGACGCGGAACACTGAAGCTTTCTTT. This sequence encodes CASSTTRNTEAFF.

This rearrangement joins TRBV18 to TRBJ2-2, with 12 bases aligning to TRBD1. This CDR3 contains 15 residues. V dropped 8 bases and J dropped 6; count of bases not matched to a gene: 7. CDR1 is KGHSH and CDR2 is LQKENI in the germline V gene. The chain's CDR3 is CASRGTGGLSGELFF. CDR3 DNA: TGTGCCAGCCGAGGGACAGGGGGCTTGTCCGGGGAGCTGTTTTTT.

The J gene is TRBJ1-2, the V gene TRBV18; 9 bases line up with TRBD1. The CDR3 has 14 residues. V lost 8 bases, J lost 6 bases, and 10 bases stayed unmatched. CDR1 and CDR2 from the germline V gene are KGHSH and LQKENI. Written as DNA, the CDR3 is TGTGCCAGCGCCACGGGACAGGGAGTCGATGGCTACACCTTC. As protein: CASATGQGVDGYTF.

This chain uses TRBV7-2 with TRBJ2-7; D call uncertain. Trimming cost V 0 bases and J 0 bases, with 12 bases left between them. Germline CDR1 SGHTA, CDR2 FQGNSA. This CDR3 comprises 16 residues. This chain's CDR3 is CASSLAYDLSSYEQYF. Written as DNA, the CDR3 is TGTGCCAGCAGCTTAGCGTACGACTTGAGCTCCTACGAGCAGTACTTC.

The chain is built from TRBV29-1 and TRBJ2-3; D unresolved. The CDR3 covers 12 residues. V was pared by 4 bases and J by 5 bases, with 10 bases between. Per the germline V gene, CDR1 is SQVTM and CDR2 is ANQGSEA. CDR3 amino acids: CSVGILGDTQYF. The CDR3 DNA follows: TGCAGCGTTGGGATTCTCGGAGATACGCAGTATTTT.

This rearrangement joins TRBV7-8 to TRBJ2-1, with D perhaps being TRBD1 or TRBD2 (6 bases each). Germline V gene lookup returns CDR1 SGHVS and CDR2 FQNEAQ. CDR3 length: 16 residues. Trimming took 1 base from V and 1 from J, leaving 11 bases between them. The CDR3 protein is CASSLVGGLSYNEQFF. In DNA form, the CDR3 reads TGTGCCAGCAGCTTAGTTGGGGGGCTGTCCTACAATGAGCAGTTCTTC.

This clone was observed once. The same CDR3 can be traced to other DNA sequences in this sample. J is TRBJ2-7 and V is TRBV15, with D hard to call. The germline CDR1 and CDR2 sequences are LNHNV and YYDKDF (reference sequence). The V end lost 1 base, the J end lost 6 bases, and 7 bases lay between the germline ends. The CDR3 is made up of 12 amino acids. The CDR3 region has the DNA TGTGCCACCAGCAGAGTAGGTCGCGAGCAGTACTTC. It is translated as CATSRVGREQYF. The full variable domain, in which reference TRBV15 and TRBJ2-7 provide the parts outside the CDR3, is DAMVIQNPRYQVTQFGKPVTLSCSQTLNHNVMYWYQQKSSQAPKLLFHYYDKDFNNEADTPDNFQSRRPNTSFCFLDIRSPGLGDTAMYLCATSRVGREQYFGPGTRLTVT.

The V call is TRBV11-3, the J call TRBJ2-1, with 8 positions matching TRBD2. V lost 4 bases to trimming and J lost 4 bases; unmatched junction nucleotides: 12. The length of the CDR3 is 17 residues. Germline V gene sequence: CDR1 SGHNT, CDR2 YENEEA. CDR3 sequence reads: CASSSPTGGGRYNEQFF. CDR3 in DNA: TGTGCCAGCAGCTCACCGACCGGGGGGGGCCGGTACAATGAGCAGTTCTTC.

The chain recombines TRBV18 with TRBJ2-7; no clear D gene. Germline V gene lookup returns CDR1 KGHSH and CDR2 LQKENI. The CDR3 totals 13 residues. Trimming took 6 bases from V and 0 from J, leaving 9 bases between them. The CDR3 DNA reads TGTGCCAGCTCGGACGGCAACTCCTACGAGCAGTACTTC. Translation: CASSDGNSYEQYF. Together with reference TRBV18 and TRBJ2-7, the CDR3 gives the full variable domain: NAGVMQNPRHLVRRRGQEARLRCSPMKGHSHVYWYRQLPEEGLKFMVYLQKENIIDESGMPKERFSAEFPKEGPSILRIQQVVRGDSAAYFCASSDGNSYEQYFGPGTRLTVT.

The chain has TRBV5-1 and TRBJ2-7, with D tentatively TRBD1 (6 bases). Trimming took off 4 bases at V and 3 bases at J, with 17 bases between the two ends. This CDR3 is 15 amino acids long. Per the germline V gene, CDR1 is SGHRS and CDR2 is YFSETQ. CDR3 residues: CASSVGATALYEQYF. DNA for the CDR3: TGCGCCAGCAGCGTGGGGGCGACAGCCCTCTACGAGCAGTACTTC.

The chain is built from TRBV7-8 and TRBJ1-1, with 8 bases aligning to TRBD1. The germline CDR1 and CDR2 sequences are SGHVS and FQNEAQ. The CDR3 extends over 16 amino acids. V shed 1 base, J shed 4 bases, and the junction held 8 bases outside the gene matches. The CDR3 is CASSLVNQGARTEAFF. The CDR3 region has the DNA TGTGCCAGCAGCTTAGTAAATCAGGGGGCGCGCACTGAAGCTTTCTTT.

This chain uses TRBV6-1 with TRBJ1-2; D is possibly TRBD1 (5 bases). Germline-derived CDR1 and CDR2 are MNHNS and SASEGT. V was trimmed by 1 base and J by 7 bases, leaving 16 bases between them. The CDR3 is 15 residues long. CDR3 loop: CASSEGWGNQLGYTF. CDR3 coding DNA: TGTGCCAGCAGTGAAGGTTGGGGGAACCAACTTGGCTACACCTTC.

The chain employs TRBV30 and TRBJ2-5; D ambiguous. Trimming took off 1 base at V and 3 bases at J, with 3 bases between the two ends. The CDR3 spans 11 residues. The germline V gene has CDR1 GTSNPN and CDR2 SVGIG (reference sequence). The CDR3 reads CAWSAKETQYF. The CDR3 nucleotides are TGTGCCTGGAGTGCCAAAGAGACCCAGTACTTC.